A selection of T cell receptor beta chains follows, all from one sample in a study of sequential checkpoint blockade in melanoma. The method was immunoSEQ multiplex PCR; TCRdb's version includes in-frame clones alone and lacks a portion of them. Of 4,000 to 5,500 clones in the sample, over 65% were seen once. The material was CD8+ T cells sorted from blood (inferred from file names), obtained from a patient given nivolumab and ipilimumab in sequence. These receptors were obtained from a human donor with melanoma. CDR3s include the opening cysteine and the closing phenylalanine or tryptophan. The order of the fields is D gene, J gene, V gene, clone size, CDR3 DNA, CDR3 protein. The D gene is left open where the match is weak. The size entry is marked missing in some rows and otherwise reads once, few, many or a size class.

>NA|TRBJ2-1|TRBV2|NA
TGTGCCAGCAGTGATAGGACAAACAATGAGCAGTTCTTC
CASSDRTNNEQFF
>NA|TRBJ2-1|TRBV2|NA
TGTGCCAGCGACCCAGCGGACAATGAGCAGTTCTTC
CASDPADNEQFF
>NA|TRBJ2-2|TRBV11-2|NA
TGTGCCAGCAGCTTAATGCCCACCATTACTTCGAACACCGGGGAGCTGTTTTTT
CASSLMPTITSNTGELFF
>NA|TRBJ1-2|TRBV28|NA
TGTGCCAGCAGTTCGACAGCCTATGGCTACACCTTC
CASSSTAYGYTF
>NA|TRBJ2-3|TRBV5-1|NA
TGCGCCAGCAGCTTGGCTAGCGGCACAGATACGCAGTATTTT
CASSLASGTDTQYF
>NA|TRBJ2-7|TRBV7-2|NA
TGTGCCAGCAGCTTAGGTTGGGGAGTCGAGCAGTACTTC
CASSLGWGVEQYF
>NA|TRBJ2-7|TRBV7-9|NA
TGTGCCAGCAGTGACCCGGGACTCTCCGGGGAGCAGTACTTC
CASSDPGLSGEQYF
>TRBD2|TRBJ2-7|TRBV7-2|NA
TGTGCCAGCAGCTTAGCGGGAGGGTTATACGAGCAGTACTTC
CASSLAGGLYEQYF
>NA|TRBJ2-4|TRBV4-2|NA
TGTGCCAGCAGCCAAGAAAGGGGGGGCAGCTCTAACATTCAGTACTTC
CASSQERGGSSNIQYF
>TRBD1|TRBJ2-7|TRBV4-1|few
TGCGCCAGCAGCCAAGAGGGGACAGTATCCGCCCAGCAGTACTTC
CASSQEGTVSAQQYF
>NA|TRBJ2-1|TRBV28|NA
TGTGCCAGCAGTCTAACAGGGAGCAATGAGCAGTTCTTC
CASSLTGSNEQFF
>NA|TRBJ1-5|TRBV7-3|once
TGTGCCAGCAGCTTGGGGGCCGGTCAGCCCCAGCATTTT
CASSLGAGQPQHF
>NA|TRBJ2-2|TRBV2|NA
TGTGCCAGCAGTGAACGGGAGCCCGGGGAGCTGTTTTTT
CASSEREPGELFF
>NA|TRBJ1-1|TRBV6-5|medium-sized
TGTGCCAGCAGTTTGGGAAGGGGTAGCACTGAAGCTTTCTTT
CASSLGRGSTEAFF
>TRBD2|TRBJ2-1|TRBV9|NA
TGTGCCAGCAGCGTAGGAAATAGCGGGGGGGCAGAGAATGAGCAGTTCTTC
CASSVGNSGGAENEQFF
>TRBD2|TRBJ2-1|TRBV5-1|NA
TGCGCCAGCAGCGTCAGCGGGGGGGCCGTATTAGACAATGAGCAGTTCTTC
CASSVSGGAVLDNEQFF
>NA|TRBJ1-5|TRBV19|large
TGTGCCAGTAGTATTGTTCCCGCGGAACAGCCCCAGCATTTT
CASSIVPAEQPQHF
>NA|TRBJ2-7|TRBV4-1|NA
TGCGCCAGCAGCCAAGAGGCATCCCCATTCTACGAGCAGTACTTC
CASSQEASPFYEQYF
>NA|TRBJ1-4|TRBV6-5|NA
TGTGCCAGCTCCGAAGCCCAATTCCGGGACAAAAAACTGTTTTTT
CASSEAQFRDKKLFF
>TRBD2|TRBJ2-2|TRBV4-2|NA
TGTGCCAGCAGCCCGGGGGGCGGGGAGCTGTTTTTT
CASSPGGGELFF
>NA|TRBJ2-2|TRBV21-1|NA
TGTGCCAGCAGCAAAGTCACTAGCGGGAAAACAACCGGGGAGCTGTTTTTT
CASSKVTSGKTTGELFF
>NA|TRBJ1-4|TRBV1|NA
TGCACCAGCAGCCAAGAGGACCATCGGGGTCACGAAAAACTGTTTTTT
CTSSQEDHRGHEKLFF
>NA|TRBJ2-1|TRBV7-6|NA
TGTGCCAGCAGCTTAGCGAACCAGGGCCCGAGCTCCTACAATGAGCAGTTCTTC
CASSLANQGPSSYNEQFF
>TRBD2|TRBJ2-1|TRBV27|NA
TGTGCCAGCAGTTTAGAGCCTAGCTACCCGGGAGGCAATGAGCAGTTCTTC
CASSLEPSYPGGNEQFF
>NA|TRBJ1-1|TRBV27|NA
TGTGCCAGCAGGGTCTCCGGGAACACTGAAGCTTTCTTT
CASRVSGNTEAFF